This T cell receptor (beta chain) was observed in a study of T cell repertoires in cytomegalovirus infection. Study details: Shared public TCR beta signatures pointed to both CMV infection and a matching HLA type.

TCRdb reanalysed the reads using MiXCR and keeps one entry per CDR3 protein. The table lists fewer than 550,000 distinct CDR3 sequences, roughly 30% of them singletons. Overall study results and limits: It was HLA-C-restricted CMV-specific TCR beta clonotypes that dominated the response ex vivo.

The CDR3 spans 17 residues. V shed 6 bases, J shed 10 bases, and the junction held 16 bases outside the gene matches. The V gene's germline CDR1 is MNHEY and CDR2 SVGEGT. Points on this clonotype: What it binds is unknown.

This clonotype was sampled from a human donor in good health (CMV status not recorded). Some clones in this sample may be carry-over from other donors' samples. The chain has TRBV6-2 or TRBV6-3 and TRBJ1-6, with 9 bases matching TRBD1. Source material: PBMCs. Here the CDR3 reads CASRAGTGKRITSPLHF. For the CDR3, the DNA is TGTGCCAGCAGAGCCGGGACAGGGAAGCGGATCACCTCACCCCTCCACTTT.